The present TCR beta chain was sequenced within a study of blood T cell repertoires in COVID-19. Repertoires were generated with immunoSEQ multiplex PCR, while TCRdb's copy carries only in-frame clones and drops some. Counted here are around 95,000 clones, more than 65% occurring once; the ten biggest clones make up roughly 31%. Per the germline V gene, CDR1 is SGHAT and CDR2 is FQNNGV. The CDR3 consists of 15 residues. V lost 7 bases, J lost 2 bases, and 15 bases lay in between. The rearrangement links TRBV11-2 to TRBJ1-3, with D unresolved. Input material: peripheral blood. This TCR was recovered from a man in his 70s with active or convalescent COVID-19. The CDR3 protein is CASTSTGMAGNTIYF. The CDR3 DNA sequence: TGTGCCAGCACGAGTACCGGGATGGCTGGAAACACCATATATTTT.